This TCR beta chain was observed in a study of graft-versus-host responses after intestinal transplantation. Overall study: Among the recipients, transplants were multivisceral, liver-intestinal, or isolated intestinal. Recipients were all induced with anti-thymocyte globulin, then given tacrolimus and steroids for roughly 3 years. Study-level points and caveats: Marrow from the recipient contained GvH clones, some of which had appeared first in ileum or blood. Patients with graft-donor T cell macrochimerism had high graft-versus-host to host-versus-graft clonal ratios in allografts.

Method: immunoSEQ multiplex PCR; TCRdb's copy keeps in-frame clones and lacks some. The sample lists some 110,000 clones, 93% occurring once. Notes on this clone: The antigen remains undetermined.

The CDR3 is 15 residues long. V lost 3 bases to trimming and J lost 3 bases; unmatched junction nucleotides: 6. The germline V gene has CDR1 MDHEN and CDR2 SYDVKM. The V gene is TRBV28, the J gene TRBJ2-7; 9 bases line up with TRBD2. This receptor was taken from a human donor who was the organ donor for an intestinal transplant. The sequencing used unstimulated CD8+ T cells sorted from spleen or lymph node cells, collected before transplant. CDR3 in amino acids: CASSFPSGVIYEQYF. The DNA of the CDR3 is TGTGCCAGCAGTTTCCCTAGCGGGGTGATCTACGAGCAGTACTTC.